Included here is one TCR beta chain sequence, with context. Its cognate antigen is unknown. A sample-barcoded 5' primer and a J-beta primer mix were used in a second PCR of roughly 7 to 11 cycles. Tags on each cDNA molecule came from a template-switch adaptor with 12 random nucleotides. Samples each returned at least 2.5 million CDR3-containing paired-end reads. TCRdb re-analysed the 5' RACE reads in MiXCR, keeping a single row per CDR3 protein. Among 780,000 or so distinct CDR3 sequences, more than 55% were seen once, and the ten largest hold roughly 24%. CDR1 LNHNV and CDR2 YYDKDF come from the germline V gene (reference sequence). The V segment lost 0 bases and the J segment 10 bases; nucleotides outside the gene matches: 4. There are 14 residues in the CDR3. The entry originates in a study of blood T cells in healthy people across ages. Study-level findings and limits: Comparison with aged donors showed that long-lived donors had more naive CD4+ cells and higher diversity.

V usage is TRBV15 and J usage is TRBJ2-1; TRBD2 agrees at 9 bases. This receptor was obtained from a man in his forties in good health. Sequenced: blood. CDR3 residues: CATSRERTSAEQFF. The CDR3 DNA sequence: TGTGCCACCAGCAGAGAACGGACTAGCGCCGAGCAGTTCTTC.